This entry lists 20 T cell receptor beta chains sequenced from one sample in a study of shared clonotypes between healthy human individuals. Measured with immunoSEQ multiplex PCR; TCRdb has only the in-frame clones, and not every one. The sample carries approximately 2,300,000 clones, 80% to 95% recorded once. Sequences were obtained from naive CD4+ T cells from PBMCs. Subset in this sample: CD45RA+ positively selected. The origin of the receptors is a man younger than 35 in good health. Some clones in this sample may be carry-over from other donors' samples.

The chain recombines TRBV25-1 with TRBJ2-3; 7 bases align to TRBD2. Germline V CDR1 and CDR2: MGHDK, SYGVNS. This CDR3 comprises 16 residues. Trimming removed 4 bases from V and 0 bases from J; junction bases left unmatched: 7. CDR3 sequence (DNA): TGTGCCAGCAGTGCCCGCCTAGCGGCAAGCACAGATACGCAGTATTTT. It is translated as CASSARLAASTDTQYF.

The CDR3 sequence is CSVDINDTQYF. DNA for the CDR3: TGCAGCGTTGACATCAACGATACGCAGTATTTT. The gene calls are TRBV29-1 and TRBJ2-3; no firm D call. Germline CDR1 SQVTM, CDR2 ANQGSEA. The length of the CDR3 is 11 residues. Trimming took off 3 bases at V and 6 bases at J, with 7 bases between the two ends.

A single count supports this clone. This chain connects TRBV28 to TRBJ2-1, with D maybe TRBD1 (6 bases). V gave up 6 bases and J gave up 7 bases, with 13 bases separating them. Germline CDR1 and CDR2: MDHEN and SYDVKM. The CDR3 consists of 13 residues. In DNA, the CDR3 is TGTGCCAGCAGCATAGGGGGTTGGAATGAGCAGTTCTTC. Its translation: CASSIGGWNEQFF.

The chain joins TRBV9 to TRBJ2-1, with 9 bases fitting TRBD2. CDR1 and CDR2 from the germline V gene are SGDLS and YYNGEE. The CDR3 runs to 15 residues. The V and J ends lost 0 bases and 9 bases, in that order; junction bases with no gene match: 7. The CDR3 DNA sequence: TGTGCCAGCAGCGTAGGGGGCGGGAGGGCCGTTGAGCAGTTCTTC. Amino acids: CASSVGGGRAVEQFF.

This clone has a single count. The rearrangement joins TRBV5-1 to TRBJ1-4, with D possibly matching TRBD1 (6 bases). Germline V gene lookup returns CDR1 SGHRS and CDR2 YFSETQ. Trimming left V 1 base short and J 7 bases short, with 11 bases between. The length of the CDR3 is 14 residues. This CDR3 reads CASSLRRGSEKLFF. The CDR3, as DNA: TGCGCCAGCAGCTTGCGCAGGGGAAGTGAAAAACTGTTTTTT.

This sequence joins TRBV2 and TRBJ2-2; a weak D match, TRBD1 (6 bases). The germline gives CDR1 SNHLY, CDR2 FYNNEI. This CDR3 has 15 amino acids. The V end was cut by 6 bases, the J end by 0 bases, with 11 bases between. The CDR3 loop reads CASSRDNANTGELFF. The CDR3 nucleotides read TGTGCCAGCAGCCGGGACAACGCGAACACCGGGGAGCTGTTTTTT.

The chain links TRBV7-9 to TRBJ1-1, with 9 bases that match TRBD1. CDR1 SEHNR and CDR2 FQNEAQ come from the germline V gene (reference sequence). After removal of 2 bases from V and 1 base from J, the junction contained 8 bases not matched to a gene. This CDR3 is built from 17 residues. The CDR3 coding sequence is TGTGCCAGCAGCTTAACCCCGGGACAGGGAACGAACACTGAAGCTTTCTTT. The encoded protein is CASSLTPGQGTNTEAFF.

The J gene is TRBJ2-3, the V gene TRBV6-1; 12 nucleotides match TRBD2. The CDR3 extends over 17 amino acids. CDR1 and CDR2 (germline): MNHNS, SASEGT. The J segment lost 0 bases and the V segment lost 3 bases, leaving 4 bases of the junction unmatched. CDR3 sequence reads: CASSDPGLAGSTDTQYF. In DNA, the CDR3 is TGTGCCAGCAGTGACCCCGGACTAGCGGGGAGCACAGATACGCAGTATTTT.

V is TRBV11-3 and J is TRBJ2-1; 8 positions match TRBD1. The ends lost 4 bases at V and 6 bases at J; junction bases unmatched: 8. The CDR3 extends over 15 amino acids. Germline values: CDR1 SGHNT, CDR2 YENEEA. CDR3 protein: CASSSQGESSNEQFF. The CDR3 nucleotides read TGTGCCAGCAGCTCACAGGGGGAGAGTAGCAATGAGCAGTTCTTC.

This clone was recorded a few times. The chain combines TRBV5-1 with TRBJ2-4; TRBD2 matches 7 bases. Unmatched junction bases numbered 6, after V lost 1 base and J lost 14 bases. This CDR3 is built from 12 residues. Germline lookup yields CDR1 SGHRS and CDR2 YFSETQ. The CDR3 bases are TGCGCCAGCAGCTTGAGGGGAGGGGAAAAGTACTTC. Residues: CASSLRGGEKYF.

The chain employs TRBV5-4 and TRBJ2-7, with no clear D. CDR1 and CDR2 from the germline V gene are SGHNT and YYREEE (reference sequence). This CDR3 comprises 15 residues. With 3 bases removed from V and 0 bases from J, the gap between germline ends came to 13 bases. This chain's CDR3 is CASSSRQAPSYEQYF. The CDR3 nucleotides read TGTGCCAGCAGCTCCCGGCAGGCCCCCTCCTACGAGCAGTACTTC.

The V call is TRBV4-3, the J call TRBJ1-2, with a tentative D call TRBD1 (5 bases). This CDR3 is 19 amino acids long. Germline CDR1 and CDR2: LGHNA and YSLEER. V was trimmed by 0 bases and J by 0 bases, leaving 20 bases between them. As DNA, the CDR3 is TGCGCCAGCAGCCAAGAGGTATACCTCGGGACGGGGCCTAACTATGGCTACACCTTC. Its translation is CASSQEVYLGTGPNYGYTF.

This chain uses TRBV5-8 with TRBJ2-3; 9 bases fit TRBD2. V gave up 3 bases and J gave up 9 bases; unmatched junction bases: 20. Germline loops: CDR1 SGHTS, CDR2 YDEGEE. The length of the CDR3 is 18 residues. DNA of the CDR3: TGTGCCAGCAGCTCGTGGAGGGCGGGAGGGCCCGAATCGGGAACGCAGTATTTT. It is translated as CASSSWRAGGPESGTQYF.

The rearrangement uses TRBV5-4 and TRBJ2-3, with TRBD2 matching 10 bases. Looked up from germline, CDR1 is SGHNT and CDR2 is YYREEE (reference sequence). The CDR3 is 14 residues long. V was pared by 4 bases and J by 2 bases, with 1 base of the junction left unmatched. The CDR3 DNA reads as TGTGCCAGCAGCCTAGCGGGAGACACAGATACGCAGTATTTT. The encoded protein is CASSLAGDTDTQYF.

This clone came up once. The rearrangement joins TRBV27 to TRBJ1-1; possibly TRBD1 for D (6 bases). Germline values: CDR1 MNHEY, CDR2 SMNVEV (reference sequence). Trimming removed 2 bases at V and 1 base at J, with 14 bases between. This CDR3 has 16 amino acids. The CDR3 region has the DNA TGTGCCAGCAGTTTAGGGCAGGGGCGCACGAACACTGAAGCTTTCTTT. Protein product: CASSLGQGRTNTEAFF.

The CDR3, as DNA: TGTGCCAGCAGTTACGAGGGCACTAACACTGAAGCTTTCTTT. It is translated as CASSYEGTNTEAFF. The chain uses TRBV6-5 and TRBJ1-1; D remains unclear. Germline CDR1 and CDR2: MNHEY and SVGAGI. This CDR3 region has 14 residues. Trimming shortened V by 2 bases and J by 2 bases, and 9 bases separated the two germline ends.

V gene TRBV28 combines with J gene TRBJ2-2; D remains ambiguous. The germline V and J ends were trimmed by 4 bases and 7 bases, with 4 bases remaining between them. CDR1 is MDHEN, CDR2 SYDVKM, per germline. There are 11 residues in the CDR3. CDR3 nucleotide sequence: TGTGCCAGCAGTTCCCGCGGGGAGCTGTTTTTT. Translation: CASSSRGELFF. Full variable domain (outside the CDR3, taken from reference TRBV28 and TRBJ2-2): DVKVTQSSRYLVKRTGEKVFLECVQDMDHENMFWYRQDPGLGLRLIYFSYDVKMKEKGDIPEGYSVSREKKERFSLILESASTNQTSMYLCASSSRGELFFGEGSRLTVL.

The rearrangement uses TRBV18 and TRBJ1-5; possibly TRBD1 for D (5 bases). Per germline, CDR1 KGHSH and CDR2 LQKENI. The V end lost 2 bases, the J end lost 0 bases, and 14 bases lay between the germline ends. The CDR3 is made up of 17 amino acids. CDR3 DNA: TGTGCCAGCTCACCATCACGGGACCATTATAGCAATCAGCCCCAGCATTTT. This encodes CASSPSRDHYSNQPQHF.

The rearrangement uses TRBV2 and TRBJ2-2; 8 positions agree with TRBD2. This CDR3 has 13 amino acids. Germline CDR1 SNHLY, CDR2 FYNNEI. J was trimmed by 6 bases and V by 6 bases; bases with no gene match: 3. CDR3 amino acids: CASRGLESGELFF. CDR3 nucleotide sequence: TGTGCCAGCAGGGGACTAGAATCCGGGGAGCTGTTTTTT.

This clone is a singleton in its sample. This chain links TRBV5-1 with TRBJ1-5; D unclear. The germline V gene has CDR1 SGHRS and CDR2 YFSETQ. Trimming shortened V by 0 bases and J by 3 bases, and 7 bases separated the two germline ends. This CDR3 contains 14 residues. The CDR3 region is CASSLEGYNQPQHF. CDR3 nucleotides: TGCGCCAGCAGCTTGGAGGGATACAATCAGCCCCAGCATTTT. The whole variable domain, filled in from reference TRBV5-1 and TRBJ1-5, reads KAGVTQTPRYLIKTRGQQVTLSCSPISGHRSVSWYQQTPGQGLQFLFEYFSETQRNKGNFPGRFSGRQFSNSRSEMNVSTLELGDSALYLCASSLEGYNQPQHFGDGTRLSIL.